These T cell receptor beta chains were read from a single sample in a study of T cell responses to AZD1222 COVID-19 vaccine. Only in-frame clones appear in the TCRdb table, and some are missing; sequencing was by immunoSEQ multiplex PCR. The sample shows about 100,000 clones, roughly 86% of them seen only once. The material was peripheral blood, obtained 28 days after the second AZD1222 dose. The source is an adult who received the AZD1222 COVID-19 vaccine. The CDR3 runs from the conserved cysteine through the conserved F or W. The D gene is left open where the match is weak. The size entry is marked missing in some rows and otherwise reads once, few, many or a size class.

D gene | J gene | V gene | clone size | CDR3 DNA | CDR3 protein
NA | TRBJ1-2 | TRBV6-5 | NA | TGTGCCAGCAGTTACTCGGGAGGGATCCCTAACTATGGCTACACCTTC | CASSYSGGIPNYGYTF
NA | TRBJ1-2 | TRBV27 | NA | TGTGCCAGCAGGGCCAGGGCTACGGGCTATGGCTACACCTTC | CASRARATGYGYTF
TRBD1 | TRBJ1-4 | TRBV30 | NA | TGTGCCTGGGCGGGACAGTTTAATGAAAAACTGTTTTTT | CAWAGQFNEKLFF
NA | TRBJ2-1 | TRBV28 | once | TGTGCCAGCCGAACCGCCGGATCCCCGTTCTTC | CASRTAGSPFF
NA | TRBJ2-1 | TRBV6-2/TRBV6-3 | NA | TGTGCCAGCAGTTATGGGCGGGTAAGCTCCTACAATGAGCAGTTCTTC | CASSYGRVSSYNEQFF
NA | TRBJ1-1 | TRBV10-3 | NA | TGTGCCATCAGTGTGGGAACGGAAACTGAAGCTTTCTTT | CAISVGTETEAFF
TRBD1 | TRBJ2-7 | TRBV2 | NA | TGTGCCAGCAGTGAAGCGAGCAGGACAGGCTCCTACGAGCAGTACTTC | CASSEASRTGSYEQYF
NA | TRBJ2-7 | TRBV27 | once | TGTGCCAGCAGCCGCCGCCAGGGTTCTACCTCCTACGAGCAGTACTTC | CASSRRQGSTSYEQYF
TRBD2 | TRBJ2-7 | TRBV4-1 | NA | TGCGCCAGCAGTCCCCGAGCGGGGGTGATCTACGAGCAGTACTTC | CASSPRAGVIYEQYF
NA | TRBJ2-7 | TRBV7-8 | once | TGTGCCAGCAGCTTAGGGGGGGACTCCTACGAGCAGTACTTC | CASSLGGDSYEQYF
TRBD1 | TRBJ1-6 | TRBV5-1 | NA | TGCGCCAGCAGCCTCCTGACAGGGTCCAATTCACCCCTCCACTTT | CASSLLTGSNSPLHF
NA | TRBJ2-7 | TRBV5-5 | NA | TGTGCCAGCAGCTTGGGTAGCGGAGACTACGAGCAGTACTTC | CASSLGSGDYEQYF
TRBD1 | TRBJ1-1 | TRBV29-1 | once | TGCAGCGTCCAGACAGGGGTAATGAACACTGAAGCTTTCTTT | CSVQTGVMNTEAFF
TRBD1 | TRBJ1-1 | TRBV7-3 | NA | TGTGCCAGCAGCTCTAGGGGACAGGGCGACACTGAAGCTTTCTTT | CASSSRGQGDTEAFF
NA | TRBJ1-3 | TRBV7-6 | NA | TGTGCCAGCAGCTCCACTCACCCTGGCCCCTCTGGAAACACCATATATTTT | CASSSTHPGPSGNTIYF
TRBD2 | TRBJ2-2 | TRBV5-1 | NA | TGCGCCAGCAGCTACGGGGTAGCGGGAGGTTCGTCCGGGGAGCTGTTTTTT | CASSYGVAGGSSGELFF
NA | TRBJ1-5 | TRBV27 | NA | TGTGCCAGCAGTTTAAGGGGTATGGCCTATAGCAATCAGCCCCAGCATTTT | CASSLRGMAYSNQPQHF
TRBD1 | TRBJ1-6 | TRBV11-2 | NA | TGTGCCAGCAGCTTAGGCGGGGACAGGGGTCTCTCACCCCTCCACTTT | CASSLGGDRGLSPLHF
NA | TRBJ2-1 | TRBV27 | once | TGTGCCAGCAGTCCAACCGGAGGGGGGAGTGATTACAATGAGCAGTTCTTC | CASSPTGGGSDYNEQFF
NA | TRBJ2-5 | TRBV5-1 | few | TGCGCCAGCAGCTTAGGAGGGGGGGGCCAAGAGACCCAGTACTTC | CASSLGGGGQETQYF
TRBD1 | TRBJ2-7 | TRBV7-2 | NA | TGTGCCAGCAGTATGGACAGGGAAGGCGAGCAGTACTTC | CASSMDREGEQYF
NA | TRBJ1-1 | TRBV5-6 | NA | TGTGCCAGCAGACCTCGACGGAAACCCGATGAAGCTTTCTTT | CASRPRRKPDEAFF
TRBD1 | TRBJ2-1 | TRBV19 | NA | TGTGCCAGTAGATCGACAGGGAGCTCCTACAATGAGCAGTTCTTC | CASRSTGSSYNEQFF
NA | TRBJ1-3 | TRBV9 | NA | TGTGCCAGCAGCGCGACAGATCAAAACACCATATATTTT | CASSATDQNTIYF
TRBD1 | TRBJ2-7 | TRBV5-1 | NA | TGCGCCAGCAGCGTATCCGGGACAGGGGTAGGGTACGAGCAGTACTTC | CASSVSGTGVGYEQYF
TRBD2 | TRBJ2-1 | TRBV20-1 | few | TGCAGTGCTAGTGACCGGAGCGGGAAAGAGGAGCAGTTCTTC | CSASDRSGKEEQFF
NA | TRBJ2-3 | TRBV7-2 | NA | TGTGCCAGCAGCTTAAAGTCGGGACTCTGGGGGGATACGCAGTATTTT | CASSLKSGLWGDTQYF
NA | TRBJ1-5 | TRBV6-1 | NA | TGTGCCAGCAGTGAAGGCATGATACAGCCCCAGCATTTT | CASSEGMIQPQHF